This T cell receptor beta chain was profiled in a study of T cells in Graves' hyperthyroidism and ophthalmopathy. Broader study findings: Ophthalmopathy, which appeared later, was predicted by the model a median around 6 months before onset.

Comments on this clonotype: Its specificity is unknown.

Researchers amplified the TCR beta CDR3 regions from RNA transcripts. A set of HTBI primers served as the primers for a first-round RT-PCR of the TCR CDR3. MiXCR was run by TCRdb on the multiplex PCR reads, yielding one entry per CDR3 protein. Of 450,000 to 700,000 distinct CDR3 sequences in the sample, more than 45% were seen once. The receptor was isolated from an adult woman with Graves' disease, either hyperthyroidism or ophthalmopathy (not recorded which). The sequenced sample was peripheral blood or thyroid tissue (not recorded which).

CDR3 residues: CASSLEGTGANYGYTF. The CDR3, as DNA: TGTGCCAGCAGCCTAGAAGGTACAGGGGCCAACTATGGCTACACCTTC. The chain recombines TRBV7-8 with TRBJ1-2; 7 nucleotides line up with TRBD1. The germline gives CDR1 SGHVS, CDR2 FQNEAQ. The CDR3 contains 16 residues. Trimming took 5 bases from V and 2 from J; bases not matched to a gene: 11. Full variable domain (missing parts from reference TRBV7-8 and TRBJ1-2): GAGVSQSPRYKVAKRGQDVALRCDPISGHVSLFWYQQALGQGPEFLTYFQNEAQLDKSGLPSDRFFAERPEGSVSTLKIQRTQQEDSAVYLCASSLEGTGANYGYTFGSGTRLTVV.